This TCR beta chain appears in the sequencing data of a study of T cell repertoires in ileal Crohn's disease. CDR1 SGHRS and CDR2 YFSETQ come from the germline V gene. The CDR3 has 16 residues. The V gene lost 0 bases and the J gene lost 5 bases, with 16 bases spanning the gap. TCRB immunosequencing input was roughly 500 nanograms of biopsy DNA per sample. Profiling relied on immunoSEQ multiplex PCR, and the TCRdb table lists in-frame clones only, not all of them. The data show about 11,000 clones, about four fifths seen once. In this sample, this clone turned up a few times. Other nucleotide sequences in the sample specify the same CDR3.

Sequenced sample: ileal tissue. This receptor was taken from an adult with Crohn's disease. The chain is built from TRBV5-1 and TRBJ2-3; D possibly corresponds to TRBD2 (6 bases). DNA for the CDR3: TGCGCCAGCAGCTTGGCCCCAGCGGGCTCAAGAGATACGCAGTATTTT. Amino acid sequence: CASSLAPAGSRDTQYF.